The 22 T cell receptor beta chains below were found in one sample sequenced in a study of T cell responses to AZD1222 COVID-19 vaccine. Produced via immunoSEQ multiplex PCR; TCRdb's table is partial and in-frame only. The data show 140,000 to 150,000 clones, with around 88% seen just once and over 12% held by the top ten. The sequencing here drew on peripheral blood, taken on day 0 of AZD1222 vaccination. These receptor sequences come from an adult in good health.

This clone occurred once. This chain joins TRBV28 and TRBJ1-1; tentatively, D is TRBD1 (5 bases). The CDR3 is 12 amino acids. Germline CDR1 MDHEN, CDR2 SYDVKM. V was cut by 3 bases and J by 10 bases, with 12 bases left in between. The CDR3 protein is CASSFSRRGAFF. The CDR3 bases are TGTGCCAGCAGTTTTAGCAGGAGGGGAGCTTTCTTT.

This chain joins TRBV5-8 and TRBJ2-3; D uncertain. Germline V lookup: CDR1 SGHTS, CDR2 YDEGEE. Trimming pared 3 bases from V and 0 bases from J, leaving 17 bases between. The CDR3 is 17 amino acids. The CDR3 is CASSWRLQSSSTDTQYF. The CDR3 region has the DNA TGTGCCAGCAGCTGGAGACTCCAGAGTTCTAGCACAGATACGCAGTATTTT.

The chain combines TRBV12-5 with TRBJ1-2; 10 nucleotides agree with TRBD1. J gave up 3 bases and V 4 bases, and 2 bases lay outside the gene matches. CDR1 and CDR2 (germline): LGHNT, FRNRAP. This CDR3 region has 14 residues. The CDR3 region is CASGWDRGDYGYTF. CDR3 coding DNA: TGTGCTAGTGGTTGGGACAGGGGAGACTATGGCTACACCTTC.

This chain connects TRBV18 to TRBJ1-3, with a possible D match to TRBD1 (5 bases). This CDR3 is built from 17 residues. V lost 4 bases, J lost 0 bases, and 16 bases lay in between. CDR1 and CDR2 from the germline V gene are KGHSH and LQKENI. CDR3 in amino acids: CASSQNDRLHSGNTIYF. DNA for the CDR3: TGTGCCAGCTCACAAAACGACAGATTACACTCTGGAAACACCATATATTTT.

This clone was picked up one time. The chain carries TRBV11-2 and TRBJ1-5; a possible D gene is TRBD1 (5 bases). The CDR3 consists of 17 residues. V lost 2 bases and J lost 0, with 14 bases in between. CDR1 is SGHAT, CDR2 FQNNGV, per germline. The CDR3 loop is CASSLIPATDSNQPQHF. CDR3 sequence (DNA): TGTGCCAGCAGCTTAATTCCGGCGACAGATAGCAATCAGCCCCAGCATTTT. The full variable domain, rest sourced from reference TRBV11-2 and TRBJ1-5, is EAGVAQSPRYKIIEKRQSVAFWCNPISGHATLYWYQQILGQGPKLLIQFQNNGVVDDSQLPKDRFSAERLKGVDSTLKIQPAKLEDSAVYLCASSLIPATDSNQPQHFGDGTRLSIL.

This clone was observed a handful of times. The chain recombines TRBV19 with TRBJ1-1; 7 bases line up with TRBD1. This CDR3 region has 15 residues. Germline-derived CDR1 and CDR2 are LNHDA and SQIVND (reference sequence). The trim removed 3 bases at V and 7 bases at J, leaving 11 bases unmatched. The CDR3 loop is CASSIRGTANLEAFF. CDR3 nucleotides: TGTGCCAGTAGTATCCGTGGGACAGCAAACCTTGAAGCTTTCTTT.

The chain uses TRBV24-1 and TRBJ1-2; 9 bases line up with TRBD1. The CDR3 extends over 12 amino acids. Trimming cost V 10 bases and J 8 bases; bases outside gene matches: 7. CDR1 and CDR2 from the germline V gene are KGHDR and SFDVKD. CDR3 loop: CATGTGKYGYTF. CDR3 coding DNA: TGTGCCACGGGGACAGGGAAGTACGGCTACACCTTC.

This rearrangement joins TRBV5-4 to TRBJ2-1; 8 bases agree with TRBD1. Trimming at V came to 3 bases and at J to 3 bases, leaving 2 bases not matched to a gene. The germline V gene has CDR1 SGHNT and CDR2 YYREEE (reference sequence). This CDR3 spans 14 amino acids. The CDR3 here is CASSSGQGYNEQFF. The CDR3 bases are TGTGCCAGCAGCTCTGGACAGGGCTACAATGAGCAGTTCTTC. The variable domain in full, with the rest retrieved from reference TRBV5-4 and TRBJ2-1, is ETGVTQSPTHLIKTRGQQVTLRCSSQSGHNTVSWYQQALGQGPQFIFQYYREEENGRGNFPPRFSGLQFPNYSSELNVNALELDDSALYLCASSSGQGYNEQFFGPGTRLTVL.

This sequence joins TRBV28 and TRBJ2-1; D is uncertain. The CDR3 covers 13 residues. Germline V lookup: CDR1 MDHEN, CDR2 SYDVKM. V lost 5 bases and J lost 8, with 13 bases in between. CDR3 loop: CASSPPDVDEQFF. For the CDR3, the DNA is TGTGCCAGCAGTCCGCCGGATGTTGATGAGCAGTTCTTC.

This clone was observed once. The V and J genes are TRBV6-5 and TRBJ1-1; D is unclear. Germline V lookup: CDR1 MNHEY, CDR2 SVGAGI. This CDR3 is 15 amino acids long. Trimming removed 6 bases from V and 2 bases from J, with 16 bases in between. The CDR3 is CASSSSRLRNTEAFF. DNA for the CDR3: TGTGCCAGCAGCAGTAGCAGACTGCGCAACACTGAAGCTTTCTTT.

The chain links TRBV6-5 to TRBJ1-2, with 7 bases matching TRBD1. This CDR3 spans 13 amino acids. J lost 11 bases, V lost 0 bases, and 6 bases had no gene match. The germline V gene encodes CDR1 MNHEY and CDR2 SVGAGI. The CDR3 protein is CASSYSKGQRYTF. CDR3 bases: TGTGCCAGCAGTTACTCGAAGGGACAGCGGTACACCTTC.

This sequence joins TRBV5-8 and TRBJ1-1, with a possible D match to TRBD1 (5 bases). This CDR3 has 15 residues. CDR1 and CDR2 from the germline V gene are SGHTS and YDEGEE. V lost 0 bases and J 4 bases, leaving 13 bases between the germline ends. CDR3 bases: TGTGCCAGCAGCTTGGGTTCAGGGTTTTCCACTGAAGCTTTCTTT. This encodes CASSLGSGFSTEAFF.

This chain connects TRBV5-1 to TRBJ2-5; D unresolved. The ends were cut back, 0 bases at V and 7 bases at J, with 4 bases in the middle. The CDR3 sequence is 11 residues long. Germline assignment: CDR1 SGHRS and CDR2 YFSETQ. The CDR3 nucleotides read TGCGCCAGCAGCTTGGAAGGGACCCAGTACTTC. This codes for CASSLEGTQYF.

V usage is TRBV9 and J usage is TRBJ1-2; TRBD1 matches at 7 bases. CDR3 size: 14 residues. Germline CDR1 is SGDLS and CDR2 is YYNGEE. V shed 2 bases and J 6 bases; nucleotides not matched to a gene: 7. The CDR3, as DNA: TGTGCCAGCAGCGTGGGGCAGGGGACAGATGGCTACACCTTC. Amino acid sequence: CASSVGQGTDGYTF.

The rearrangement uses TRBV19 and TRBJ1-2; D not resolved. From germline, CDR1 is LNHDA and CDR2 SQIVND (reference sequence). The ends were cut back, 1 base at V and 6 bases at J, with 9 bases in the middle. There are 13 residues in the CDR3. CDR3 sequence: CASSIVRADGYTF. The CDR3 nucleotides read TGTGCCAGTAGTATAGTTCGGGCGGATGGCTACACCTTC.

This rearrangement joins TRBV4-2 to TRBJ2-3, with 7 positions matching TRBD1. The CDR3 extends over 15 amino acids. Germline V CDR1 and CDR2: LGHNA, YNFKEQ. J gave up 4 bases and V 3 bases, and 7 bases lay outside the gene matches. The CDR3 region has the DNA TGTGCCAGCAGCCAGCAGGGACAGAGCCCAGATACGCAGTATTTT. Its translation: CASSQQGQSPDTQYF.

This chain joins TRBV4-2 and TRBJ2-1; 8 bases are shared with TRBD2. Germline trimming cut 1 base from V and 0 bases from J; bases unmatched to any gene: 2. The CDR3 runs 16 residues. Looked up from germline, CDR1 is LGHNA and CDR2 is YNFKEQ. The CDR3 DNA is TGTGCCAGCAGCCAAGCGGCGGGGGGCTCCTACAATGAGCAGTTCTTC. This translates into CASSQAAGGSYNEQFF.

This rearrangement joins TRBV6-5 to TRBJ2-3; D is undetermined. CDR1 and CDR2 from the germline V gene are MNHEY and SVGAGI. This CDR3 spans 12 amino acids. V dropped 5 bases and J dropped 8 bases, with 11 bases sitting between them. The CDR3 loop reads CASSLRMGTQYF. The CDR3 DNA reads TGTGCCAGCAGTCTCCGTATGGGTACGCAGTATTTT.

The chain employs TRBV15 and TRBJ1-2; D call uncertain. The ends were cut back, 0 bases at V and 4 bases at J, with 6 bases in the middle. The germline gives CDR1 LNHNV, CDR2 YYDKDF (reference sequence). The CDR3 contains 13 residues. CDR3 region: CATSRDLTYGYTF. As DNA, the CDR3 is TGTGCCACCAGCAGAGATCTCACCTATGGCTACACCTTC. Full variable domain (missing parts from reference TRBV15 and TRBJ1-2): DAMVIQNPRYQVTQFGKPVTLSCSQTLNHNVMYWYQQKSSQAPKLLFHYYDKDFNNEADTPDNFQSRRPNTSFCFLDIRSPGLGDTAMYLCATSRDLTYGYTFGSGTRLTVV.

V usage is TRBV5-5 and J usage is TRBJ1-5; D is uncertain. The CDR3 is 14 residues long. Trimming shortened V by 0 bases and J by 6 bases, and 10 bases separated the two germline ends. Germline V gene sequence: CDR1 SGHKS, CDR2 YYEKEE (reference sequence). The CDR3 is CASSLAAGGQPQHF. The CDR3 DNA reads as TGTGCCAGCAGCTTGGCGGCAGGAGGTCAGCCCCAGCATTTT.

The chain carries TRBV7-9 and TRBJ1-1, with no clear D. Germline V gene lookup returns CDR1 SEHNR and CDR2 FQNEAQ (reference sequence). Trimming stripped 1 base from V and 8 bases from J, with 5 bases between. The CDR3 runs to 11 residues. The CDR3 nucleotides read TGTGCCAGCAGCTTAGGAGGGGAAGCTTTCTTT. As protein: CASSLGGEAFF.

The chain couples TRBV4-2 to TRBJ2-2; tentatively, D is TRBD1 (5 bases). Germline V CDR1 and CDR2: LGHNA, YNFKEQ. This CDR3 is built from 15 residues. Trimming cost V 1 base and J 3 bases, with 9 bases left between them. The CDR3 DNA is TGTGCCAGCAGCCAAGTTGTAGGGGACACCGGGGAGCTGTTTTTT. This gives the protein CASSQVVGDTGELFF.